The rows below give T cell receptor beta chains drawn from one sample of a study of tumor and adjacent non-tumor tissue in lung cancer. Each CDR3 protein is one row after TCRdb ran MiXCR on the multiplex PCR reads. Of around 100,000 distinct CDR3 sequences in the sample, 50% to 70% were seen once. The sequencing input was distant non-tumor lung tissue. All receptors derive from a man younger than 40 with non-small cell lung cancer. Each CDR3 is given with its conserved first and last residue. Each record gives: D gene, clone size, J gene, V gene, CDR3 DNA, CDR3 protein. The D gene is left open where the match is weak. Clone size is shown for a subset of rows, as once, few, many or a class of expanded clone.

D gene: -
clone size: few
J gene: TRBJ2-2
V gene: TRBV20-1
CDR3 DNA: TGCAGCGGACAGGGAACGGCTGGCGGGAGGACTACCGGGGAGCTGTTTTTT
CDR3 protein: CSGQGTAGGRTTGELFF

D gene: -
clone size: -
J gene: TRBJ1-3
V gene: TRBV10-3
CDR3 DNA: TGTGCCATCGGTGACCGGTCTGGAAACACCATATATTTT
CDR3 protein: CAIGDRSGNTIYF

D gene: -
clone size: -
J gene: TRBJ2-1
V gene: TRBV11-3
CDR3 DNA: TGTGCCAGCAGCCCCCCTAGTCGGCGCCGGGGCAATGAACGGTTCTTC
CDR3 protein: CASSPPSRRRGNERFF

D gene: -
clone size: -
J gene: TRBJ1-1
V gene: TRBV7-3
CDR3 DNA: TGTGCCAGCAGCTTTATGGCGGACACTGAAGCTTTCTTT
CDR3 protein: CASSFMADTEAFF

D gene: TRBD2
clone size: once
J gene: TRBJ2-3
V gene: TRBV25-1
CDR3 DNA: TGTGCCAGGGGTGAAGGCGAGCGGGATTTTACTAGCACAGATACGCAGTATTTT
CDR3 protein: CARGEGERDFTSTDTQYF

D gene: -
clone size: -
J gene: TRBJ1-2
V gene: TRBV20-1
CDR3 DNA: TGCAGTGCTAGGGGTAGGACGGGGGAAAACTATAGCTACACCTTC
CDR3 protein: CSARGRTGENYSYTF

D gene: -
clone size: -
J gene: TRBJ2-3
V gene: TRBV11-2
CDR3 DNA: TGTGCCAGCAGCTTAGTACGCGGAGGTACGCAGTACTTT
CDR3 protein: CASSLVRGGTQYF

D gene: -
clone size: -
J gene: TRBJ2-7
V gene: TRBV4-2
CDR3 DNA: TGTGCCAGCAGTCAAGATATGGGTCGAGGGATTATCTCCTACGAGCAGTACTTC
CDR3 protein: CASSQDMGRGIISYEQYF

D gene: TRBD2
clone size: -
J gene: TRBJ2-3
V gene: TRBV4-1
CDR3 DNA: TGCGCCAGCAGCCAATGCGCTAGCGGGGGGGCAGATACGCGGTATTTT
CDR3 protein: CASSQCASGGADTRYF

D gene: -
clone size: many
J gene: TRBJ2-3
V gene: TRBV4-2
CDR3 DNA: TGTGCCAGCAGCCTCACTAGGGACCACCCAGATACGCAGTATTTT
CDR3 protein: CASSLTRDHPDTQYF

D gene: -
clone size: -
J gene: TRBJ2-2
V gene: TRBV6-2/TRBV6-3
CDR3 DNA: TGTACCAGCAGCAACAGAGATACCGGGGAGCTGTTTTTT
CDR3 protein: CTSSNRDTGELFF

D gene: -
clone size: many
J gene: TRBJ2-3
V gene: TRBV12-3/TRBV12-4
CDR3 DNA: TGTGCCAGCAGTTTTTGGGGCAGATCAGATACGCAGTATTTT
CDR3 protein: CASSFWGRSDTQYF

D gene: TRBD2
clone size: many
J gene: TRBJ2-7
V gene: TRBV4-2
CDR3 DNA: TGTGCCAGCAGCCAAGGGGATAGCGGGAGCTTCTTCGAGCAGTACTTC
CDR3 protein: CASSQGDSGSFFEQYF

D gene: TRBD1
clone size: -
J gene: TRBJ1-1
V gene: TRBV12-3/TRBV12-4
CDR3 DNA: TGTGCCAGCGAATACACAGGGGCCCTTGAAGCTTTCTTT
CDR3 protein: CASEYTGALEAFF

D gene: -
clone size: -
J gene: TRBJ1-5
V gene: TRBV28
CDR3 DNA: TGTGCCAGCAGTATTTGGGCCTATCGCGAATATAGCAATCAGCCCCAGCATTTT
CDR3 protein: CASSIWAYREYSNQPQHF

D gene: -
clone size: -
J gene: TRBJ1-1
V gene: TRBV11-1
CDR3 DNA: TGTGCCAGCATCTTAGCAACTGGAGCCCGAACAGCTTTCTTT
CDR3 protein: CASILATGARTAFF

D gene: TRBD2
clone size: many
J gene: TRBJ2-5
V gene: TRBV6-5
CDR3 DNA: TGTGCCAGCAGTTCCCCGGGGGGGCCGGTTGAGACCCAGTACTTC
CDR3 protein: CASSSPGGPVETQYF

D gene: TRBD1
clone size: -
J gene: TRBJ2-3
V gene: TRBV5-5
CDR3 DNA: TGTGCCAGCAACACGGGACAGGGTACAGGTACGCAGTATTTT
CDR3 protein: CASNTGQGTGTQYF

D gene: -
clone size: -
J gene: TRBJ1-5
V gene: TRBV6-1
CDR3 DNA: TGTGCCATCAGTGAATTCATTAGGGCGGGCAATCAGCCCCAGCATTTT
CDR3 protein: CAISEFIRAGNQPQHF

D gene: -
clone size: -
J gene: TRBJ2-3
V gene: TRBV30
CDR3 DNA: TGTGCCTGGAGTCCAGAGGAGAACACAGATACGCAGTATTTT
CDR3 protein: CAWSPEENTDTQYF

D gene: -
clone size: few
J gene: TRBJ1-1
V gene: TRBV10-2
CDR3 DNA: TGCGCCAGCAGCGGAGAGGGCGGCACTGAAGCTTTCTTT
CDR3 protein: CASSGEGGTEAFF

D gene: TRBD2
clone size: many
J gene: TRBJ2-5
V gene: TRBV20-1
CDR3 DNA: TGCAGTGCCCGCTCACCGGGACTAGCGGGGGGGATAGAGACCCAGTACTTC
CDR3 protein: CSARSPGLAGGIETQYF

D gene: -
clone size: many
J gene: TRBJ2-2
V gene: TRBV20-1
CDR3 DNA: TGCAGTGCTAGAGTGTCCACCGGGGAGCTGTTTTTT
CDR3 protein: CSARVSTGELFF

D gene: -
clone size: -
J gene: TRBJ1-1
V gene: TRBV20-1
CDR3 DNA: TGCAGTACTCACCCGGGTGCAACTGAAGCTTCCTTT
CDR3 protein: CSTHPGATEASF